This T cell receptor beta chain comes out of a study of T cell responses to AZD1222 COVID-19 vaccine. The study, taken as a whole, reports: A mostly white British donor set with more females was recruited, and clonal diversity was possibly underestimated. At study baseline, merely six AZD1222 recipients were seropositive.

Concerning this clone: Its antigen is unidentified. In the same sample, other DNA sequences code for this CDR3.

TCRdb keeps only in-frame clones here, not all; method: immunoSEQ multiplex PCR. The sample has under 200,000 clones; 94% are singletons. CDR1 is LNHNV, CDR2 YYDKDF, per germline (reference sequence). The V and J ends lost 1 base and 1 base respectively, with 5 bases between them. The CDR3 length is 14 residues. The sequence came from an adult in good health. The sample here was peripheral blood, taken on day 0 of AZD1222 vaccination. This rearrangement joins TRBV15 to TRBJ1-5, with a possible D match to TRBD1 (5 bases). The CDR3 spells CATSRAGSNQPQHF. The CDR3 region has the DNA TGTGCCACCAGCAGAGCAGGGAGCAATCAGCCCCAGCATTTT.